This T cell receptor (beta chain) derives from a study of T cell responses to AZD1222 COVID-19 vaccine. The J segment lost 1 base and the V segment lost 3 bases, leaving 6 bases of the junction unmatched. There are 15 residues in the CDR3. Germline V gives CDR1 SGHKS, CDR2 YYEKEE (reference sequence). TCRdb's table, derived via immunoSEQ multiplex PCR, lists solely in-frame clones and lacks some. The table includes about 120,000 clones, about 91% detected once. V usage is TRBV5-5 and J usage is TRBJ1-1; TRBD1 matches at 7 bases. The sequence was obtained from an adult who received the AZD1222 COVID-19 vaccine. The material was peripheral blood, obtained 28 days after the second AZD1222 dose. This CDR3 reads CASSSTGDSNTEAFF. CDR3 coding DNA: TGTGCCAGCAGCTCTACAGGGGATTCGAACACTGAAGCTTTCTTT.